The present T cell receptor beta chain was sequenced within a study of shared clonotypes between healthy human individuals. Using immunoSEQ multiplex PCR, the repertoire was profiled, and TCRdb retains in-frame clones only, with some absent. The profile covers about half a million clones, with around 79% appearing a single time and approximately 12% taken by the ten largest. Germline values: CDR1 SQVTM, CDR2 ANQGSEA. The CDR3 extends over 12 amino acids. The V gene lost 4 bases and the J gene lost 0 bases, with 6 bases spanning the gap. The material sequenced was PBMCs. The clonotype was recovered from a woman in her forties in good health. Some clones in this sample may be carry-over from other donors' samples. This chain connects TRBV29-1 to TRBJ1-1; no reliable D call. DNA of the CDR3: TGCAGCGTTGCGTCATTGAACACTGAAGCTTTCTTT. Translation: CSVASLNTEAFF.